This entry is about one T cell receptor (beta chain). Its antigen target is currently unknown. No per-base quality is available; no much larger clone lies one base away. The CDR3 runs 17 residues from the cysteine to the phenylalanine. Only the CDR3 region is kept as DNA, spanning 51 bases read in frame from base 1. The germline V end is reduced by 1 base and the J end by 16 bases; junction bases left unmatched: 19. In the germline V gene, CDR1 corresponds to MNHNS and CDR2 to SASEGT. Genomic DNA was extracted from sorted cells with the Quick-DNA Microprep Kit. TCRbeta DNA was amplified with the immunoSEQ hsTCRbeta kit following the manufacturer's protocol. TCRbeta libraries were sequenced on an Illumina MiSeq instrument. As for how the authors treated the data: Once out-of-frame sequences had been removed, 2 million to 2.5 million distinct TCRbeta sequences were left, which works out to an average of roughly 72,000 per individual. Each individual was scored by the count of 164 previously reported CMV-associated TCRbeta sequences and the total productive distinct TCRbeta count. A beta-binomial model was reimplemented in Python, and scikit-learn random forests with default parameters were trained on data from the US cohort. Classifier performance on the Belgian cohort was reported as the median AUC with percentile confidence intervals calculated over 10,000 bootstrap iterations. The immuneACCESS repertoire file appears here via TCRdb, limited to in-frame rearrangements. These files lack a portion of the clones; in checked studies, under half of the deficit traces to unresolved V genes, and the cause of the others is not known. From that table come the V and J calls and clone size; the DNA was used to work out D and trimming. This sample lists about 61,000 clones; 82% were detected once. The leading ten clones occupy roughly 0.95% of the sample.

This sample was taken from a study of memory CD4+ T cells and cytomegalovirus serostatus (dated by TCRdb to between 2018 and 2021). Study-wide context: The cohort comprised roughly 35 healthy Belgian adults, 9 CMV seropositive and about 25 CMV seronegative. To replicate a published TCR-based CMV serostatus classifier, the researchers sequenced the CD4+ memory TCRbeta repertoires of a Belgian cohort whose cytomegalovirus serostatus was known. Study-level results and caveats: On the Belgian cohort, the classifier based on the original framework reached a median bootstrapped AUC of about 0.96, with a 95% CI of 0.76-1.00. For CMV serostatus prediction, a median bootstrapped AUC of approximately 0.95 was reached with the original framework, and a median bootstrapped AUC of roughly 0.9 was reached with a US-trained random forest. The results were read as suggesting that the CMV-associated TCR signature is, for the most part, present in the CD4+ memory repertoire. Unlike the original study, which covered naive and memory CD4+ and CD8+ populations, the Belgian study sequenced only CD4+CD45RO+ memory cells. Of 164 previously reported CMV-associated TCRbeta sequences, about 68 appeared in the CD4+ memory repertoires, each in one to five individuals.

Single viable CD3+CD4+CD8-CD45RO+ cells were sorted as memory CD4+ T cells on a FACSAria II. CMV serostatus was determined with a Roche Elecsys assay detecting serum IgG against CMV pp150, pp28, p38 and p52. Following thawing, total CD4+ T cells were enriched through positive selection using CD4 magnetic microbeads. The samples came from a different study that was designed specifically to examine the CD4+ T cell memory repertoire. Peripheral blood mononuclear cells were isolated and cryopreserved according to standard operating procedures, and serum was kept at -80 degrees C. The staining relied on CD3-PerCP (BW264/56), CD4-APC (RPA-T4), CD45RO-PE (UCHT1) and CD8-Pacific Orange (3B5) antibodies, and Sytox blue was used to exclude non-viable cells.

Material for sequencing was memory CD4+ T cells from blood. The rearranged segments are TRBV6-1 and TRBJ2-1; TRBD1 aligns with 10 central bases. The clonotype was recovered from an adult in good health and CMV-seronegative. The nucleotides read TGTGCCAGCAGTGAAGTTGCCGGGACAGGGGAAGGGGCCGGGGCCTTCTTC. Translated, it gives CASSEVAGTGEGAGAFF.